One sample yielded the 10 T cell receptor beta chains listed below, sequenced in a study of shared clonotypes between healthy human individuals. Sequencing was performed with immunoSEQ multiplex PCR; in TCRdb, only in-frame clones are kept and a portion is missing. The table lists roughly 1,600,000 clones, about 98.5% of them singletons, with over 0.3% in the top ten. Input material: naive CD4+ T cells sorted from blood. This sample's subset: CD45RA+ positively selected. The receptors here all came from a man aged 30 to 39 in good health.

This rearrangement joins TRBV18 to TRBJ2-5; TRBD1 matches 8 bases. The CDR3 has 15 residues. V was clipped by 0 bases and J by 0 bases; unmatched bases: 0. The germline gives CDR1 KGHSH, CDR2 LQKENI. The CDR3 spells CASSPPTGDQETQYF. CDR3 bases: TGTGCCAGCTCACCACCGACAGGGGACCAAGAGACCCAGTACTTC.

The chain links TRBV2 to TRBJ2-3, with D tentatively TRBD1 or TRBD2 (5 bases each). V was cut by 0 bases and J by 8 bases, with 9 bases left in between. CDR1 and CDR2 (germline): SNHLY, FYNNEI. The CDR3 has 13 residues. The CDR3 coding sequence is TGTGCCAGCAGTGAAGCCCATGGGGGTACGCAGTATTTT. Protein sequence: CASSEAHGGTQYF.

The chain joins TRBV5-4 to TRBJ2-3, with 7 bases lining up with TRBD2. CDR1 and CDR2 from the germline V gene are SGHNT and YYREEE (reference sequence). The V gene end was trimmed by 1 base and the J gene end by 2 bases; junction bases not matched to a gene: 1. The CDR3 spans 14 residues. CDR3 residues: CASSLTSATDTQYF. DNA for the CDR3: TGTGCCAGCAGCTTGACTAGCGCCACAGATACGCAGTATTTT.

The gene calls are TRBV5-1 and TRBJ1-1; possible D gene TRBD1, 5 bases. The CDR3 extends over 16 amino acids. Germline-derived CDR1 and CDR2 are SGHRS and YFSETQ. The ends were cut back, 2 bases at V and 0 bases at J, with 14 bases in the middle. The CDR3: CASSFPGRGLNTEAFF. Written as DNA, the CDR3 is TGCGCCAGCAGCTTCCCAGGGCGGGGTTTGAACACTGAAGCTTTCTTT. Full variable domain (remainder filled in from reference TRBV5-1 and TRBJ1-1): KAGVTQTPRYLIKTRGQQVTLSCSPISGHRSVSWYQQTPGQGLQFLFEYFSETQRNKGNFPGRFSGRQFSNSRSEMNVSTLELGDSALYLCASSFPGRGLNTEAFFGQGTRLTVV.

This clone was found once. This chain links TRBV29-1 with TRBJ1-4, with 8 positions matching TRBD1. From germline, CDR1 is SQVTM and CDR2 ANQGSEA. V dropped 5 bases and J dropped 3; count of bases not matched to a gene: 8. This CDR3 is 15 amino acids long. The CDR3 nucleotides read TGCAGCGTTTCAGGGGGCGCCGGGTCTAATGAAAAACTGTTTTTT. Encoded protein: CSVSGGAGSNEKLFF.

The CDR3 region is CASSFTGVHQPQHF. CDR3 in DNA: TGTGCCAGCAGTTTTACAGGGGTGCATCAGCCCCAGCATTTT. The V call is TRBV28, the J call TRBJ1-5; 7 bases are a match to TRBD1. There are 14 residues in the CDR3. V was pared by 3 bases and J by 5 bases, with 4 bases of the junction left unmatched. Germline V gives CDR1 MDHEN, CDR2 SYDVKM.

The V call is TRBV7-3, the J call TRBJ1-1, with TRBD1 matching 8 bases. CDR3 length equals 18 residues. Germline V gene data show CDR1 as SGHTA and CDR2 as FQGTGA. V lost 5 bases to trimming and J lost 1 base; unmatched junction nucleotides: 15. The CDR3 sequence: CASSQSQGAGLPNTEAFF. DNA for the CDR3: TGTGCCAGCAGCCAGAGCCAGGGGGCTGGACTACCGAACACTGAAGCTTTCTTT.

Details on this clone: Other DNA sequences in the sample encode the same CDR3. The chain employs TRBV5-1 and TRBJ2-5; D is possibly TRBD2 (5 bases). CDR3 length equals 11 residues. Germline CDR1 reads SGHRS; CDR2 reads YFSETQ. Trimming pared 6 bases from V and 4 bases from J, leaving 7 bases between. Written as DNA, the CDR3 is TGCGCCAGCAAGGGAGTAGAGACCCAGTACTTC. Protein sequence: CASKGVETQYF. The complete variable domain, with remaining parts taken from reference TRBV5-1 and TRBJ2-5, reads KAGVTQTPRYLIKTRGQQVTLSCSPISGHRSVSWYQQTPGQGLQFLFEYFSETQRNKGNFPGRFSGRQFSNSRSEMNVSTLELGDSALYLCASKGVETQYFGPGTRLLVL.

Regarding this clone: One end of the junction does not line up with germline, which may come from a read error. The chain carries TRBV5-3 and TRBJ2-3; TRBD2 is a possible D gene (6 bases). TRBV5-3 is an ORF, with its function uncertain. This CDR3 region has 15 residues. The CDR3 loop reads CASSSSGVSTDTQYF. Here the CDR3 DNA reads TGTGCCAGCAGCTCGTCGGGGGTCAGCACAGATACGCAGTATTTT.

The chain joins TRBV2 to TRBJ1-1; D ambiguous. Germline V CDR1 and CDR2: SNHLY, FYNNEI. CDR3 length: 14 amino acids. The V end was cut by 6 bases, the J end by 6 bases, with 17 bases between. The CDR3 sequence: CASRTDEYAPEAFF. The DNA of the CDR3 is TGTGCCAGCAGGACGGATGAATATGCGCCTGAAGCTTTCTTT.